These 11 T cell receptor beta chains share one sample of origin, sequenced in a study of blood T cell repertoires in COVID-19. The protocol was immunoSEQ multiplex PCR, while the TCRdb copy is restricted to in-frame clones and leaves out a portion. The repertoire has roughly 120,000 clones, 85% to 90% of them found once; the top ten carry about 27%. The sample consisted of peripheral blood. The receptors come from an older man with active or convalescent COVID-19.

This rearrangement joins TRBV18 to TRBJ2-7; perhaps TRBD1 as D (5 bases). This CDR3 region has 16 residues. The germline V and J ends were trimmed by 6 bases and 6 bases, with 24 bases remaining between them. From germline, CDR1 is KGHSH and CDR2 LQKENI. For the CDR3, the DNA is TGTGCCAGCTCCCCAGATGGGGCTTTCGTTAAATCCGAGCAGTACTTC. As protein: CASSPDGAFVKSEQYF.

The chain couples TRBV28 to TRBJ1-2; 7 nucleotides align to TRBD1. The CDR3 extends over 13 amino acids. V lost 4 bases to trimming and J lost 5 bases; unmatched junction nucleotides: 4. The germline V gene encodes CDR1 MDHEN and CDR2 SYDVKM. The CDR3 region has the DNA TGTGCCAGCAGTTGGGGACAGAGATATGGCTACACCTTC. Translated: CASSWGQRYGYTF.

V and J are TRBV7-9 and TRBJ2-7, with D unresolved. The CDR3 consists of 13 residues. CDR1 and CDR2 (germline): SEHNR, FQNEAQ (reference sequence). The V end lost 3 bases, the J end lost 2 bases, and 8 bases lay between the germline ends. The CDR3 region is CASSFGGTYEQYF. Written as DNA, the CDR3 is TGTGCCAGCAGCTTCGGCGGAACCTACGAGCAGTACTTC. Complete variable domain (other parts from reference TRBV7-9 and TRBJ2-7): DTGVSQNPRHKITKRGQNVTFRCDPISEHNRLYWYRQTLGQGPEFLTYFQNEAQLEKSRLLSDRFSAERPKGSFSTLEIQRTEQGDSAMYLCASSFGGTYEQYFGPGTRLTVT.

The J gene is TRBJ1-2, the V gene TRBV5-1; D gene uncertain. The CDR3 extends over 15 amino acids. The V end lost 1 base, the J end lost 7 bases, and 17 bases lay between the germline ends. Germline loops: CDR1 SGHRS, CDR2 YFSETQ. CDR3 residues: CASSLTLVGGFGYTF. The CDR3 nucleotides are TGCGCCAGCAGCTTGACGTTGGTAGGAGGCTTTGGCTACACCTTC.

The genes are TRBV7-2 and TRBJ1-1, with D perhaps matching TRBD1 (5 bases). Germline values: CDR1 SGHTA, CDR2 FQGNSA. The CDR3 loop spans 12 amino acids. The V end lost 7 bases, the J end lost 4 bases, and 10 bases lay between the germline ends. CDR3 in DNA: TGTGCCAGCACCTCCGGGGGCACTGAAGCTTTCTTT. Amino acid sequence: CASTSGGTEAFF.

CDR3 bases: TGTGCCAGCAGTTTATTTAGTCCGATCCAATCTTGGACTGAAGCTTTCTTT. Protein product: CASSLFSPIQSWTEAFF. The V call is TRBV27, the J call TRBJ1-1; D is undetermined. Germline lookup yields CDR1 MNHEY and CDR2 SMNVEV (reference sequence). CDR3 length equals 17 residues. The germline V and J ends were trimmed by 1 base and 5 bases, with 20 bases remaining between them.

The chain is built from TRBV28 and TRBJ2-4; D remains unclear. Trimming took off 7 bases at V and 0 bases at J, with 16 bases between the two ends. There are 16 residues in the CDR3. Per germline, CDR1 MDHEN and CDR2 SYDVKM. The CDR3 nucleotides are TGTGCCAGCACCCCTATAGGAGAACAAGCCAAAAACATTCAGTACTTC. This codes for CASTPIGEQAKNIQYF. Variable domain in full (rest from reference TRBV28 and TRBJ2-4): DVKVTQSSRYLVKRTGEKVFLECVQDMDHENMFWYRQDPGLGLRLIYFSYDVKMKEKGDIPEGYSVSREKKERFSLILESASTNQTSMYLCASTPIGEQAKNIQYFGAGTRLSVL.

The chain joins TRBV4-1 to TRBJ2-7, with 7 bases lining up with TRBD2. Germline-derived CDR1 and CDR2 are MGHRA and YSYEKL. Trimming removed 4 bases from V and 9 bases from J; junction bases left unmatched: 18. This CDR3 comprises 16 residues. CDR3 sequence reads: CASSPSAGDRGNRQYF. In DNA, the CDR3 is TGCGCCAGCAGCCCTTCGGCGGGGGATCGCGGGAATCGGCAGTACTTC.

This clone was counted a single time. The CDR3 nucleotides are TGTGCCAGCAGCCACCCGGAGGAGGGTCACTATTATGGCTACACCTTC. This codes for CASSHPEEGHYYGYTF. The V call is TRBV3-1 (or the pseudogene TRBV3-2), the J call TRBJ1-2; no definite D call. The germline CDR1 and CDR2 sequences are LGHDT and YNNKEL (reference sequence). The CDR3 extends over 16 amino acids. V was shortened by 3 bases and J by 5 bases, with 19 bases between the two germline ends.

The genes are TRBV5-1 and TRBJ2-7, with 13 bases fitting TRBD2. V gave up 0 bases and J gave up 3 bases; unmatched junction bases: 0. The CDR3 has 15 residues. Germline-derived CDR1 and CDR2 are SGHRS and YFSETQ. CDR3 nucleotide sequence: TGCGCCAGCAGCTTGGGGACTAGCGGGGGCTACGAGCAGTACTTC. Its translation is CASSLGTSGGYEQYF.

The chain employs TRBV6-1 and TRBJ2-1; D is unresolved. Deletions cut 0 bases from V and 7 bases from J, with 10 bases between. The CDR3 is 14 residues long. Germline V gene sequence: CDR1 MNHNS, CDR2 SASEGT. The CDR3 DNA reads TGTGCCAGCAGTGAAGCGGGCCTGATAAATGAGCAGTTCTTC. Amino acid sequence: CASSEAGLINEQFF.